Listed below are T cell receptor beta chains from one sample, sequenced in a study of T cell clonotyping in hematopoietic cell transplantation. Profiled with immunoSEQ multiplex PCR; TCRdb holds only in-frame clones, not every one. The profile covers over 25,000 clones, with around 84% appearing a single time and about a quarter taken by the ten largest. The material was peripheral blood mononuclear cells, obtained before stem cell transplant. The receptors shown here come from a woman in her sixties or seventies with acute myeloid leukemia. Some clones in this sample may be carry-over from other donors' samples. CDR3s include the opening cysteine and the closing phenylalanine or tryptophan. The D gene is left open where the match is weak. Rows may omit the clone size; those that give it use once, few, many or a size class.

J gene,clone size,V gene,D gene,CDR3 length,CDR3 protein,CDR3 DNA
TRBJ2-6,NA,TRBV15,TRBD1,15,CATSDDRDGANVLTF,TGTGCCACCAGCGATGACAGGGACGGGGCCAACGTCCTGACTTTC
TRBJ2-1,few,TRBV4-2,TRBD2,16,CASSQEGTSGYNEQFF,TGTGCCAGCAGCCAAGAAGGGACTAGCGGATACAATGAGCAGTTCTTC
TRBJ2-3,NA,TRBV6-5,NA,14,CASRLGGYTDTQYF,TGTGCCAGCAGGCTCGGGGGATACACAGATACGCAGTATTTT
TRBJ1-3,NA,TRBV6-1,TRBD1,15,CASSEATGGGNTIYF,TGTGCCAGCAGTGAAGCGACAGGGGGAGGAAACACCATATATTTT
TRBJ2-3,NA,TRBV10-3,NA,11,CATQSVDTQYF,TGTGCCACTCAATCAGTAGATACGCAGTATTTT
TRBJ1-1,NA,TRBV7-9,NA,15,CASSLLWGSLSEAFF,TGTGCCAGCAGCTTACTGTGGGGGAGTTTGAGTGAAGCTTTCTTT
TRBJ2-5,NA,TRBV7-3,NA,13,CASSFVAQETQYF,TGTGCCAGCAGCTTTGTGGCTCAAGAGACCCAGTACTTC
TRBJ2-2,NA,TRBV29-1,NA,12,CSARQNTGELFF,TGCAGCGCCCGACAGAACACCGGGGAGCTGTTTTTT
TRBJ2-5,NA,TRBV19,TRBD1,14,CASSIRDRQETQYF,TGTGCCAGTAGTATCCGGGACAGACAAGAGACCCAGTACTTC
TRBJ2-1,NA,TRBV9,TRBD2,15,CASSGTGLGPNEQFF,TGTGCCAGCAGCGGGACGGGACTAGGCCCCAATGAGCAGTTCTTC
TRBJ1-4,NA,TRBV4-1,TRBD1,15,CASSHEQGRREKLFF,TGCGCCAGCAGCCACGAACAGGGGAGGCGGGAAAAACTGTTTTTT
TRBJ2-5,NA,TRBV6-5,NA,15,CASSYNYGAQETQYF,TGTGCCAGCAGTTATAATTACGGAGCCCAAGAGACCCAGTACTTC
TRBJ2-3,NA,TRBV19,NA,16,CASSIGLAPRGDTQYF,TGTGCCAGTAGTATAGGGCTAGCACCCCGGGGAGATACGCAGTATTTT
TRBJ2-7,NA,TRBV21-1,NA,16,CASSKMTGAEIHEQYF,TGTGCCAGCAGCAAAATGACCGGGGCTGAAATCCACGAGCAGTACTTC
TRBJ2-1,NA,TRBV14,TRBD2,18,CASSQDRTSGRLGNEQFF,TGTGCCAGCAGCCAAGATCGCACTAGCGGGAGATTGGGCAATGAGCAGTTCTTC
TRBJ2-7,NA,TRBV11-2,TRBD2,14,CASSLRLAPGEQYF,TGTGCCAGCAGCCTCAGACTAGCCCCGGGAGAGCAGTACTTC
TRBJ2-7,NA,TRBV28,NA,15,CASSTPRTLGYEQYF,TGTGCCAGCAGTACCCCCAGGACCCTAGGCTACGAGCAGTACTTC
TRBJ1-1,NA,TRBV7-9,TRBD1,17,CASSTGTDSRGRTEAFF,TGTGCCAGCAGCACCGGGACAGACTCACGGGGGCGGACTGAAGCTTTCTTT
TRBJ2-1,NA,TRBV5-1,NA,15,CASSVSSAVGNEQFF,TGCGCCAGCAGCGTATCTAGCGCGGTCGGCAATGAGCAGTTCTTC
TRBJ2-7,NA,TRBV27,TRBD2,17,CASSLTGLAGSSYEQYF,TGTGCCAGCAGTTTAACAGGACTAGCGGGGAGCTCCTACGAGCAGTACTTC
TRBJ2-7,NA,TRBV2,NA,11,CASTDGYEQYF,TGTGCCAGCACGGACGGCTACGAGCAGTACTTC
TRBJ2-2,NA,TRBV5-1,NA,13,CASSFEGSGELFF,TGCGCCAGCAGCTTCGAGGGTTCCGGGGAGCTGTTTTTT
TRBJ1-6,NA,TRBV6-1,NA,14,CASSHGRDNSPLHF,TGTGCCAGCAGTCACGGACGGGATAATTCACCCCTCCACTTT
TRBJ2-1,NA,TRBV9,NA,15,CASSVTGGSYNEQFF,TGTGCCAGCAGCGTAACAGGCGGCTCCTACAATGAGCAGTTCTTC
TRBJ1-2,NA,TRBV11-2,NA,13,CASSLDSGGSYTF,TGTGCCAGCAGCTTAGATTCTGGGGGGAGCTACACCTTC
TRBJ2-6,NA,TRBV7-6,NA,15,CASSLGYSGANVLTF,TGTGCCAGCAGCTTAGGGTACTCTGGGGCCAACGTCCTGACTTTC
TRBJ2-7,NA,TRBV11-2,NA,13,CASSLDRSYEQYF,TGTGCCAGCAGCTTGGACCGTTCCTACGAGCAGTACTTC
TRBJ2-5,NA,TRBV11-2,NA,14,CASSLQGGRETQYF,TGTGCCAGCAGTTTACAGGGAGGGCGAGAGACCCAGTACTTC
TRBJ2-7,few,TRBV10-3,NA,13,CAISEASSYEQYF,TGTGCCATCAGTGAGGCCAGCTCCTACGAGCAGTACTTC
TRBJ1-2,NA,TRBV9,NA,14,CASSADVYNYGYTF,TGTGCCAGCAGCGCGGACGTTTATAACTATGGCTACACCTTC
TRBJ1-2,NA,TRBV5-1,TRBD1,14,CASSIATGDYGYTF,TGCGCCAGCAGCATAGCGACAGGGGACTATGGCTACACCTTC
TRBJ1-5,NA,TRBV7-2,NA,14,CASSSDPQSQPQHF,TGTGCCAGCAGCTCCGACCCACAGAGCCAGCCCCAGCATTTT
TRBJ2-2,NA,TRBV7-9,TRBD2,14,CASSLAGDTGELFF,TGTGCCAGCAGCTTGGCGGGAGACACCGGGGAGCTGTTTTTT
TRBJ2-5,NA,TRBV6-5,NA,13,CASRYDRYETQYF,TGTGCCAGCAGATACGACAGATACGAGACCCAGTACTTC
TRBJ2-1,NA,TRBV27,TRBD2,13,CASRRLAQNEQFF,TGTGCCAGCCGCCGACTAGCGCAGAATGAGCAGTTCTTC
TRBJ2-7,NA,TRBV6-5,NA,15,CASSYSPDTTYEQYF,TGTGCCAGCAGTTACTCCCCAGATACGACCTACGAGCAGTACTTC
TRBJ2-2,NA,TRBV7-2,NA,14,CASSGTLASGELFF,TGTGCCAGCAGCGGCACCCTAGCGTCCGGGGAGCTGTTTTTT
TRBJ1-2,NA,TRBV7-2,TRBD1,17,CASSLNYGQGENYGYTF,TGTGCCAGCAGCTTGAACTACGGACAGGGGGAAAACTATGGCTACACCTTC
TRBJ2-3,once,TRBV7-7,NA,15,CASSLAVDPQDTQYF,TGTGCTAGCAGCTTAGCGGTTGATCCACAGGATACGCAGTATTTT
TRBJ2-1,NA,TRBV6-5,NA,11,CASSSTMEQFF,TGTGCCAGCAGTTCCACTATGGAGCAGTTCTTC
TRBJ2-1,once,TRBV7-2,TRBD2,15,CASTFSGRSYNEQFF,TGTGCCAGCACGTTTAGCGGGCGCTCCTACAATGAGCAGTTCTTC
TRBJ2-7,NA,TRBV4-1,NA,15,CASSHLTGSSYEQYF,TGCGCCAGCAGCCATCTTACTGGGAGTTCCTACGAGCAGTACTTC
TRBJ2-7,NA,TRBV5-4,NA,15,CASSLDPNSPYEQYF,TGTGCCAGCAGCTTGGACCCCAACTCTCCCTACGAGCAGTACTTC
TRBJ1-2,NA,TRBV7-9,TRBD1,14,CASSFKTGGSGYTF,TGTGCCAGCAGCTTTAAAACAGGGGGCTCTGGCTACACCTTC
TRBJ1-4,NA,TRBV29-1,NA,13,CSGSSGPTEKLFF,TGCAGCGGGTCCTCCGGACCCACTGAAAAACTGTTTTTT
TRBJ2-2,NA,TRBV9,TRBD1,15,CASSGRDRNTGELFF,TGTGCCAGCAGCGGCCGGGACAGAAACACCGGGGAGCTGTTTTTT
TRBJ2-3,NA,TRBV6-4,NA,13,CASSDSEEGTQYF,TGTGCCAGCAGTGACTCGGAGGAGGGCACGCAGTATTTT
TRBJ2-1,NA,TRBV6-1,NA,11,CASNSYNEQFF,TGTGCCAGCAACTCCTACAATGAGCAGTTCTTC